This TCR delta chain is from a study of gamma-delta chains in newborns, infants, children. Across the study: Microbial exposure reportedly drives polyclonal innate γδ T cell expansion after birth.

Trimming cost V 5 bases and J 0 bases, with 10 bases left between them. This CDR3 comprises 16 residues. CDR1 GEAIGNYY and CDR2 EKD come from the germline V gene. TCRdb re-analyzed the reads via CATT. Of around 2,300 delta-chain clones in the sample, 1% are singletons; the top ten hold roughly 16%. This clone has a handful of counts. The TCRdb record carries a much larger clone's protein, which differs from this DNA's translation at residue 4; a read error is the likely cause, and the protein listed here is the DNA translation. The sequenced sample was blood. The sequence was collected from a child who was a newborn, infant or young child, either healthy, febrile or measles-vaccinated (not recorded which). The V call is TRDV2, the J call TRDJ3; perhaps TRDD3 as D (6 bases). The CDR3 protein is CACGKLGSWDTRQMFF. The DNA of the CDR3 is TGTGCCTGTGGCAAACTGGGCTCCTGGGACACCCGACAGATGTTTTTC.